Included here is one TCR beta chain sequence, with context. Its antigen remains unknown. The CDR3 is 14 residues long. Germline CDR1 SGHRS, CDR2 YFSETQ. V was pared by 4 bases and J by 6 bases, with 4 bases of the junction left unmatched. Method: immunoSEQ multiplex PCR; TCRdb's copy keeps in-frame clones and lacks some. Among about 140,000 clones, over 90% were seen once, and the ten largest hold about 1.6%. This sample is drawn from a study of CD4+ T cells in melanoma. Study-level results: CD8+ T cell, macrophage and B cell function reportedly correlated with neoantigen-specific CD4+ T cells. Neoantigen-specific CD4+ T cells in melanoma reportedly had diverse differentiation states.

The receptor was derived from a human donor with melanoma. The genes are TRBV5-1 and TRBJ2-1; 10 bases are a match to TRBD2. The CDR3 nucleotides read TGCGCCAGCAGCCCCAGCGGGGGGGGCAATGAGCAGTTCTTC. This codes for CASSPSGGGNEQFF.